This TCR beta chain was sequenced for a study of T-cell reconstitution after alpha-beta-depleted transplantation in children. This clonotype appeared a few times. Researchers prepared the TCRbeta library using unique molecular identifiers, the study reports. Each CDR3 protein gets one entry after TCRdb re-called the PCR reads with MiXCR. The data show around 600,000 distinct CDR3 sequences, 16% seen once. Germline loops: CDR1 SEHNR, CDR2 FQNEAQ (reference sequence). The CDR3 loop spans 15 amino acids. Trimming shortened V by 8 bases and J by 14 bases, and 30 bases separated the two germline ends. The genes are TRBV7-9 and TRBJ1-1; D is perhaps TRBD1 (5 bases). The sequences come from PBMCs from the stem cell graft donor, collected from the stem cell graft. The receptor was isolated from a human donor who donated a stem cell graft to a child with acute myeloid leukemia. The CDR3 nucleotides read TGTGCCAGCTCCCCGTACTCGGTGACAGATTCTAGAAGCTTCTTT. This encodes CASSPYSVTDSRSFF.